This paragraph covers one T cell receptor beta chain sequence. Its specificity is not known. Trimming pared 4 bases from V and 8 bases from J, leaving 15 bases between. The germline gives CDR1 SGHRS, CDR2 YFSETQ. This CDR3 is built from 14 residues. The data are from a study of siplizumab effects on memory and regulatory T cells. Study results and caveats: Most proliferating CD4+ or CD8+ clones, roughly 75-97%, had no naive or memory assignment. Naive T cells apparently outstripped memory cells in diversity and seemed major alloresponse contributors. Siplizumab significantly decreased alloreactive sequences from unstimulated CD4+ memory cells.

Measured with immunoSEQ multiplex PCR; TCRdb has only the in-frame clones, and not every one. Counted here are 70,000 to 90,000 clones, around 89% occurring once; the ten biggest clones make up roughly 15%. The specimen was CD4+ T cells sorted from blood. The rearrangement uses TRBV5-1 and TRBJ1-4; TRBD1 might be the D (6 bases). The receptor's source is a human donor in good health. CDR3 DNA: TGCGCCAGCAGCCCACGGGGGCAGGGGGAAAAACTGTTTTTT. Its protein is CASSPRGQGEKLFF. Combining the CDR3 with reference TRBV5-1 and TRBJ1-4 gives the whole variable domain KAGVTQTPRYLIKTRGQQVTLSCSPISGHRSVSWYQQTPGQGLQFLFEYFSETQRNKGNFPGRFSGRQFSNSRSEMNVSTLELGDSALYLCASSPRGQGEKLFFGSGTQLSVL.